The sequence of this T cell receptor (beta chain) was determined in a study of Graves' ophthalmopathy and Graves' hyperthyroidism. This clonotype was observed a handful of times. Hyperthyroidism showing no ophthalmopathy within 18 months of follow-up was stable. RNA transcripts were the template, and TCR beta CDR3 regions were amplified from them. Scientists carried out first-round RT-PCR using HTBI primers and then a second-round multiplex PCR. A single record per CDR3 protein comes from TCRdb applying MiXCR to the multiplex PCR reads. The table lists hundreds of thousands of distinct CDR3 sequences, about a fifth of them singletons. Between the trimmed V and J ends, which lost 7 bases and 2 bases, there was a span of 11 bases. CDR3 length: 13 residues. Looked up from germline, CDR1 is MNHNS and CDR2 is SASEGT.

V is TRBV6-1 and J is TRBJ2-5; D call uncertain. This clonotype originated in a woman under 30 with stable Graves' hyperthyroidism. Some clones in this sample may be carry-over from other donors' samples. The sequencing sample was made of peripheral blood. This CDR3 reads CASMDGQQETQYF. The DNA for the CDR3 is TGTGCCAGCATGGATGGGCAGCAAGAGACCCAGTACTTC.